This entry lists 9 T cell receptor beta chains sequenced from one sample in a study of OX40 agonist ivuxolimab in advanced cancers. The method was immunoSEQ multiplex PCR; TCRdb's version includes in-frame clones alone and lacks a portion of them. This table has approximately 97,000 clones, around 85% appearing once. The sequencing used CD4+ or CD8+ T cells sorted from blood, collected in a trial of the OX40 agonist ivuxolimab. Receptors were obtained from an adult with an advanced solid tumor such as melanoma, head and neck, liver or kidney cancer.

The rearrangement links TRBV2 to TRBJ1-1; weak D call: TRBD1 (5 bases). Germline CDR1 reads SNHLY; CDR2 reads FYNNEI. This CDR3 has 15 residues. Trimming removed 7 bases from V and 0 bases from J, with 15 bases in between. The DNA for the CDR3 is TGTGCCAGCAATTGGATGGGGGAGGTGAACACTGAAGCTTTCTTT. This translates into CASNWMGEVNTEAFF.

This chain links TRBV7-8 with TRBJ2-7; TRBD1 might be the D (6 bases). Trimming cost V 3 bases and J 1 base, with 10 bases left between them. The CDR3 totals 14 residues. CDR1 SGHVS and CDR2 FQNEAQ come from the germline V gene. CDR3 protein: CASSFDRRSYEQYF. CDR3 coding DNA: TGTGCCAGCAGCTTTGACAGGAGGTCCTACGAGCAGTACTTC.

This CDR3 reads CASTPAGGWPQHF. CDR3 nucleotide sequence: TGTGCCAGCACCCCGGCAGGGGGCTGGCCCCAGCATTTT. The V call is TRBV7-2, the J call TRBJ1-5, with 8 bases aligning to TRBD1. The CDR3 is 13 residues long. Germline loops: CDR1 SGHTA, CDR2 FQGNSA. V was pared by 7 bases and J by 9 bases, with 8 bases of the junction left unmatched.

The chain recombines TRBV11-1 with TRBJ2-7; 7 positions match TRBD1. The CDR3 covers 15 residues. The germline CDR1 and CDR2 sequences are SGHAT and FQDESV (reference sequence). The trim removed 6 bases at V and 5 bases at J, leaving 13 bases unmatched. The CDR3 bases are TGTGCCAGCAGTAACCTCGGGACAGTTAACCACGAGCAGTACTTC. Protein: CASSNLGTVNHEQYF. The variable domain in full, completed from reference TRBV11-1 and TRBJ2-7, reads EAEVAQSPRYKITEKSQAVAFWCDPISGHATLYWYRQILGQGPELLVQFQDESVVDDSQLPKDRFSAERLKGVDSTLKIQPAELGDSAMYLCASSNLGTVNHEQYFGPGTRLTVT.

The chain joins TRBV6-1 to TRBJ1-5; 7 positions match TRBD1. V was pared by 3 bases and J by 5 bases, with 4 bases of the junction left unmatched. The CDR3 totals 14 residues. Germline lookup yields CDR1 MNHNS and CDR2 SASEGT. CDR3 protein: CASSDSGGHQPQHF. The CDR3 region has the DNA TGTGCCAGCAGTGATTCAGGGGGGCATCAGCCCCAGCATTTT.

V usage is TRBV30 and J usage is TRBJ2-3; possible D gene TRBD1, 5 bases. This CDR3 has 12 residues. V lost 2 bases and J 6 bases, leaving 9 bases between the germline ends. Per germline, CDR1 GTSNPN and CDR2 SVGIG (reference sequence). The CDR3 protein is CAWSYKGDTQYF. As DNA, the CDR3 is TGTGCCTGGAGTTACAAGGGGGATACGCAGTATTTT.

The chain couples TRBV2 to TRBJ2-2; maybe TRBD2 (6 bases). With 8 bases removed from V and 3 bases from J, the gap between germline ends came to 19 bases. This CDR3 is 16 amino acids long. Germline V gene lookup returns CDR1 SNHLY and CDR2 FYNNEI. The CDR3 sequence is CASGLRSDGYTGELFF. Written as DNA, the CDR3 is TGTGCCAGCGGACTACGTTCGGACGGGTACACCGGGGAGCTGTTTTTT.

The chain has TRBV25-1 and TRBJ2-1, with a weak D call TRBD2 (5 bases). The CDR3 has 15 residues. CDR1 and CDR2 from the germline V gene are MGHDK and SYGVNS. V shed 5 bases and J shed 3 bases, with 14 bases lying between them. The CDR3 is CASSWRATDYNEQFF. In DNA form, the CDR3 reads TGTGCCAGCAGTTGGCGGGCCACAGACTACAATGAGCAGTTCTTC.

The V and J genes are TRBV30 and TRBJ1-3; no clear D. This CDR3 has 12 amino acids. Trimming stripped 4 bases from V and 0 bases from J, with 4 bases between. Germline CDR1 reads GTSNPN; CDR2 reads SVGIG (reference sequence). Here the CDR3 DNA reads TGTGCCTGGAAACTCTCTGGAAACACCATATATTTT. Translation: CAWKLSGNTIYF. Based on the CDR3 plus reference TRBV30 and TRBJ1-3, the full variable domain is SQTIHQWPATLVQPVGSPLSLECTVEGTSNPNLYWYRQAAGRGLQLLFYSVGIGQISSEVPQNLSASRPQDRQFILSSKKLLLSDSGFYLCAWKLSGNTIYFGEGSWLTVV.